The text below deals with one T cell receptor beta chain. The specificity of this receptor is unknown. The sample holds no much larger clone one base away, and base qualities are not on file. This sample is drawn from a study of CD8 T cells in ankylosing spondylitis (dated by TCRdb to between 2016 and 2019). Context from the whole study: To find TCR variants linked to disease, the study profiled T cell receptor beta repertoires in ankylosing spondylitis patients and healthy donors. Samples of peripheral blood were taken, and for ankylosing spondylitis patients, synovial fluid was collected as well. The full study cohort was made up of about 24 ankylosing spondylitis patients and 108 healthy donors.

Findings and caveats that apply to the study as a whole: Some TCR beta motif variants had previously been reported in synovial fluid and blood of reactive arthritis patients, which suggested common disease-initiation mechanisms. Blood from ankylosing spondylitis patients appeared to be characterized by a TCR beta motif made up of about 8 highly homologous amino acid variants. A CD8+ phenotype was shown by the disease-linked clones, which were found at relatively low frequencies in peripheral blood. Significant enrichment of the disease-linked clones was reported in matched synovial fluid samples from ankylosing spondylitis patients.

Sequencing relied on an Illumina HiSeq 2500. Quantitative 5'-RACE with molecular barcodes was the method used to prepare the TCR beta libraries. In the original analysis: Disease-linked TCR variants were identified with a new computational method built on a probabilistic model of VDJ rearrangement. Using fastp at Q25 and MiXCR, TCRdb reprocessed the public reads and kept productive beta chains. Entries that share a CDR3 protein sequence are merged under the most common genes and DNA. TCRdb's processing, not the study's, gives the V and J calls here. The sample profile shows over 600,000 distinct CDR3 sequences; over 15% of them were found once. The ten largest clones add up to roughly a fifth of the sample. Trimming removed 7 bases from V and 2 bases from J, leaving 12 bases between the germline ends. Per the germline V gene, SNHLY is the CDR1 and FYNNEI is the CDR2. From the cysteine up to the phenylalanine, the CDR3 has a length of 13 residues. The read is trimmed to its CDR3 DNA, 39 bases read in frame from base 1.

The sample consisted of blood, either unsorted or a sorted T cell fraction (not recorded which). The chain is encoded by TRBV2 joined to TRBJ2-7, and the D gene may be TRBD1, 6 bases matching. This TCR derives from a male donor with ankylosing spondylitis. The DNA is as follows: TGTGCCAGCATGAGACAGGTGACCTACGAGCAGTACTTC. It encodes CASMRQVTYEQYF.